This T cell receptor beta chain came from a study of tumor and adjacent non-tumor tissue in lung cancer. RNA was extracted from bulk tissue without any cell sorting. More than 3 cm separated this lung sample from the edge of the tumor. A modified ARM-PCR protocol with three rounds of nested PCR amplified TCRbeta. TCRdb fed the multiplex PCR reads into MiXCR, producing one record per CDR3 protein. The sample holds 80,000 or so distinct CDR3 sequences; approximately 78% are singletons and the top ten take 50% to 65%. As for this clonotype: Compared with germline, one end of the junction differs, possibly owing to a read error.

Germline CDR1 is SGHAT and CDR2 is FQNNGV. This CDR3 region has 13 residues. The receptor comes from a man aged 55 to 70 with non-small cell lung cancer. Sequencing was carried out using distant non-tumor lung tissue. The V and J genes are TRBV11-2 and TRBJ2-1; D ambiguous. CDR3 residues: CAGSLERYNEHFF. The CDR3 nucleotides read TGTGCCGGCAGTTTAGAGCGCTACAATGAGCACTTCTTC.